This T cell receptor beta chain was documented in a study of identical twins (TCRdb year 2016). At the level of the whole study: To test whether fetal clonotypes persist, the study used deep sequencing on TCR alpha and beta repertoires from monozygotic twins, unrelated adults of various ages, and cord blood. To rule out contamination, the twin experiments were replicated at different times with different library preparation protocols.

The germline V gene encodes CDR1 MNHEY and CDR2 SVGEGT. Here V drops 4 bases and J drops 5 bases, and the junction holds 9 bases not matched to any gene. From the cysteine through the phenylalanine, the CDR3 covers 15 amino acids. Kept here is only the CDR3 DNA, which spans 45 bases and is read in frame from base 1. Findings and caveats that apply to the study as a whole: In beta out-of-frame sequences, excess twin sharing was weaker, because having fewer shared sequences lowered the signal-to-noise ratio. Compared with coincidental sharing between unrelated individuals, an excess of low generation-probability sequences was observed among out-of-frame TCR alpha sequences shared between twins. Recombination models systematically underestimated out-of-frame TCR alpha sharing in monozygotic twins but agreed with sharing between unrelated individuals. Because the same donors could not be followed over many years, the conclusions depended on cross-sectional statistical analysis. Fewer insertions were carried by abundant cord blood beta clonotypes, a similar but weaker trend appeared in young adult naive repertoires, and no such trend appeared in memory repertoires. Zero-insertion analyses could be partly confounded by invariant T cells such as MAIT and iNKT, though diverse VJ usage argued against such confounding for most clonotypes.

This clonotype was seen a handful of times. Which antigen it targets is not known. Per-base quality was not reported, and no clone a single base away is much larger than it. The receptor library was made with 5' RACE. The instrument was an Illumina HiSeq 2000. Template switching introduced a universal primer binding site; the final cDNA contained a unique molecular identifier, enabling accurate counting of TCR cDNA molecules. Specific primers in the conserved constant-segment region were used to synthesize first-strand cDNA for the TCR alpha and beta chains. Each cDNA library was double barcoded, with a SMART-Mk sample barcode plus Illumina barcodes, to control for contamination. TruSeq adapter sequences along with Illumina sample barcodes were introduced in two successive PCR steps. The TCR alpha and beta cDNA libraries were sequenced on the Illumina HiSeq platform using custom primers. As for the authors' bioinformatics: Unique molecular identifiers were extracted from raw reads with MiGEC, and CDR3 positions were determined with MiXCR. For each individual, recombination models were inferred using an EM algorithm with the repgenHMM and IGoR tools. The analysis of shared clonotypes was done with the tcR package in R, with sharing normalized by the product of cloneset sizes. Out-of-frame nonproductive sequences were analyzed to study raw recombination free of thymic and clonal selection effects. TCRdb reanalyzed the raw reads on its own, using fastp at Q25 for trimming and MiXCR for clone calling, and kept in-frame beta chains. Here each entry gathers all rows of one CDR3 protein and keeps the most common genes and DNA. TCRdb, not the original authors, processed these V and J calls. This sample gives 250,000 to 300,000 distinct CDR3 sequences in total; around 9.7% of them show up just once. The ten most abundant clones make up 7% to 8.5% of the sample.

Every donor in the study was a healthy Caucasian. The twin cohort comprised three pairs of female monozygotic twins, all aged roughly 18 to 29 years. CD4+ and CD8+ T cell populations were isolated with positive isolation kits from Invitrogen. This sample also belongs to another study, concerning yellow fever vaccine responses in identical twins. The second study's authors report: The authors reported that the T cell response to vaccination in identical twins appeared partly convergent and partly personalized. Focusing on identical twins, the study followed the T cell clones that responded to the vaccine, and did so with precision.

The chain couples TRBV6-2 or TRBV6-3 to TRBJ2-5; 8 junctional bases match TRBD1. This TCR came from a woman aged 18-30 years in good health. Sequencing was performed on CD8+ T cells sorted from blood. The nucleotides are TGTGCCAGCAGTTTAGAGACAGGGGTCTGGGAGACCCAGTACTTC. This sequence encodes CASSLETGVWETQYF.